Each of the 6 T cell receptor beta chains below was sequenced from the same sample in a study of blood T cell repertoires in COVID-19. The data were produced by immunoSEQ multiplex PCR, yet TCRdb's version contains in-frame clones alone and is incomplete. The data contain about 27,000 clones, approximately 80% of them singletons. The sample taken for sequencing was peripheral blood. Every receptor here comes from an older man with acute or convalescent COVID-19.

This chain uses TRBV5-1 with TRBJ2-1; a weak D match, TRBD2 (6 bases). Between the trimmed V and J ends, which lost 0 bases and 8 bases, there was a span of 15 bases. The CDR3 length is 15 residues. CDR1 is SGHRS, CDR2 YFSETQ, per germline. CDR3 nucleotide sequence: TGCGCCAGCAGCTTGGGAACACCCGGCGGGGATGAGCAGTTCTTC. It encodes CASSLGTPGGDEQFF.

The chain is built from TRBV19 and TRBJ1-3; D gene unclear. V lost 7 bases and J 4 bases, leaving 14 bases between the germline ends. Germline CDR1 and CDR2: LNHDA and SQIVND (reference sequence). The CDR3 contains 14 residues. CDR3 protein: CASTPMGSGNTIYF. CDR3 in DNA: TGTGCCAGTACCCCGATGGGCTCCGGAAACACCATATATTTT.

The CDR3 nucleotides are TGTGCCAGTAGCACATTAGCGGGGGCCACAGATACGCAGTATTTT. It yields the protein CASSTLAGATDTQYF. The chain couples TRBV19 to TRBJ2-3; 9 bases map to TRBD2. Germline lookup yields CDR1 LNHDA and CDR2 SQIVND (reference sequence). The CDR3 runs to 15 residues. With V trimmed by 6 bases and J by 2 bases, 6 bases remained unmatched. Combining the CDR3 with reference TRBV19 and TRBJ2-3 gives the whole variable domain DGGITQSPKYLFRKEGQNVTLSCEQNLNHDAMYWYRQDPGQGLRLIYYSQIVNDFQKGDIAEGYSVSREKKESFPLTVTSAQKNPTAFYLCASSTLAGATDTQYFGPGTRLTVL.

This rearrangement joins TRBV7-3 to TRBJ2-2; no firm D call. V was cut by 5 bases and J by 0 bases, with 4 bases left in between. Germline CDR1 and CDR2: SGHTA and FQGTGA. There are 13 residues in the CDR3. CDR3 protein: CASSASNTGELFF. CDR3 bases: TGTGCCAGCAGCGCGTCGAACACCGGGGAGCTGTTTTTT.

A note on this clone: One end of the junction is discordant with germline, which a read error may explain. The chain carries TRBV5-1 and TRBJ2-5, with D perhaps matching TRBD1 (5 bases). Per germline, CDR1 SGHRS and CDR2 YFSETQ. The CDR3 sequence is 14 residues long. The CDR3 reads CASSLRQTQGTQYF. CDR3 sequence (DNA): TGCGCCAGCAGCTTACGACAGACCCAAGGGACCCAGTACTTC. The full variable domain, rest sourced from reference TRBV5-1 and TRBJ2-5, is KAGVTQTPRYLIKTRGQQVTLSCSPISGHRSVSWYQQTPGQGLQFLFEYFSETQRNKGNFPGRFSGRQFSNSRSEMNVSTLELGDSALYLCASSLRQTQGTQYFGPGTRLLVL.

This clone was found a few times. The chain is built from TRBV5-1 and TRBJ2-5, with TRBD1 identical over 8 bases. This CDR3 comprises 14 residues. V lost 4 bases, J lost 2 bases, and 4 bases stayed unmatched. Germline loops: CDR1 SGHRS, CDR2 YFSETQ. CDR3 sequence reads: CASSVGQAQETQYF. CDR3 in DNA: TGCGCCAGCAGCGTGGGACAGGCTCAAGAGACCCAGTACTTC. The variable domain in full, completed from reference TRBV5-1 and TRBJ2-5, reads KAGVTQTPRYLIKTRGQQVTLSCSPISGHRSVSWYQQTPGQGLQFLFEYFSETQRNKGNFPGRFSGRQFSNSRSEMNVSTLELGDSALYLCASSVGQAQETQYFGPGTRLLVL.